Here is one T cell receptor (beta chain) with its context. It lacks a known antigen. No clone much larger than this one lies a single base away; base qualities are absent. The source of the sample is a study of chemoradiotherapy in HPV16-positive cancers (dated by TCRdb to between 2021 and 2022). General notes on the study: Candidate HPV-specific T-cell clones and common TCR motifs were defined through functional T-cell assays on cells from a couple of HPV16-positive patients. Whether T-cell immunity against the HPV oncoproteins E6 and E7 changes during chemoradiotherapy and whether survival is affected by this immunity were examined in the study. The candidate HPV-specific TCRs and motifs were subsequently tracked in TCR repertoires obtained from 70 to 95 patients with HPV-related cancers. Paper-wide results and their limitations: In HPV16-positive patients, expansion of HPV-responsive T cells during chemoradiotherapy was associated with improved recurrence-free survival. Expansion of candidate HPV-specific clones and E7-related TCR motifs was observed in the tumor microenvironment during treatment, whereas no such expansion was observed for non-HPV-specific T cells. Only a couple of HPV16-positive patients were used to derive the functional definition of HPV-specific T cells, and the survival association was reported for HPV16-positive patients.

CDR1 MGHRA and CDR2 YSYEKL are derived from the germline V gene. Inclusive of the bounding cysteine and phenylalanine, the CDR3 is 17 residues long. Just CDR3 DNA is preserved here, 51 bases in frame from base 1. Cut back by 8 bases and 4 bases, the V and J ends lie 23 bases apart. The library was made by the immunoSEQ multiplex PCR assay. Here the immuneACCESS table is served through TCRdb, limited to in-frame sequences with V and J called. Missing clones are a known gap in these copies; in checked studies unresolved V genes cover under half, and the rest lacks a known reason. The sample includes fewer than 4,000 clones, with roughly four fifths observed a single time. Approximately 15% of the sample is in the top ten clones. Repertoires were sampled multiple times during chemoradiotherapy, which allowed clonal expansion in the tumor microenvironment to be followed.

Recombination connected TRBV4-1 to TRBJ2-2; a weak D assignment points to TRBD1 (6 bases agree). This specimen consisted of tumor tissue, obtained from a patient who underwent chemoradiotherapy. The source is a human donor with HPV-associated anogenital cancer. The sequenced DNA: TGCGCCAGCTCCCCAAAGTCACCGGGACACAGCACCGGGGAGCTGTTTTTT. Its translation reads: CASSPKSPGHSTGELFF.